This T cell receptor (beta chain) was sequenced in a study of vaccination effects on CD4 cells after COVID-19. Study-level information: Samples that were drawn after vaccination came a median of 72 days after the second dose.

CDR3 length equals 18 residues. V shed 1 base and J shed 3 bases, with 20 bases lying between them. Germline-derived CDR1 and CDR2 are KGHSH and LQKENI. A note on this clone: Its matching antigen is unknown.

The data were produced by immunoSEQ multiplex PCR, yet TCRdb's version contains in-frame clones alone and is incomplete. This table has about 31,000 clones, just under 75% appearing once. Viral peptide pools were used in the ViraFEST assay to expand antigen-specific CD4+ T cells, and sequencing came afterward. Culture proceeded for about 11 days, and CD4+ T cells were then isolated. The cohort was immunized with two doses of either the BNT162b2 or mRNA-1273 vaccine. Having tested negative for nucleocapsid antibodies, the vaccine recipients showed no prior SARS-CoV-2 infection. Approximately 1.9 million PBMC per well were cultured with approximately 9 IU/ml IL-2 and roughly 9.9 ug/ml peptides. Replacing half the medium with IL-2 medium was done on days 3 and 7.

The clonotype was recovered from a human donor who received a COVID-19 vaccine. J is TRBJ2-3 and V is TRBV18, with D possibly being TRBD1 or TRBD2 (6 bases each). The material was CD4+ T cells from PBMCs cultured with HCoV-229E spike peptides, obtained after COVID-19 vaccination. CDR3 region: CASSPLAGGQDGTDTQYF. The CDR3 bases are TGTGCCAGCTCACCACTCGCTGGGGGGCAGGATGGGACAGATACGCAGTATTTT.